This is a list of T cell receptor beta chains from one sample in a study of response to subunit inactivated influenza vaccine. In TCRdb, the RT-PCR reads were re-called with MiXCR into one record per CDR3 protein. The table has around 650,000 distinct CDR3 sequences, approximately 15% seen once. The sample was PBMCs from blood, taken about 13 days after vaccination. The receptors shown here come from a man aged 50 to 60 who received an inactivated influenza vaccine. CDR3s include the opening cysteine and the closing phenylalanine or tryptophan. D genes are given only for firm matches. Not every row has a clone size; where given, it reads once, few, many or a size class.

clone_size,j_call,d_call,v_call,cdr3_nt,cdr3_aa
few,TRBJ2-7,TRBD1,TRBV12-3/TRBV12-4,TGTGCCAGCAGTTTTGCGGACAGGGGGTTCGAGCAGTACTTC,CASSFADRGFEQYF
few,TRBJ2-4,.,TRBV5-1,TGCGCCAGCGCCGACCAGGGGCTTCAGTACTTC,CASADQGLQYF
.,TRBJ2-7,.,TRBV11-2,TGTGCCAGCAGCTTAGTCACTCACTACGAGCAGTACTTC,CASSLVTHYEQYF
few,TRBJ2-1,.,TRBV3-1,TGTGCCAGCAGCCAGGGGGCGAAGTTATTCAATGAGCAGTTCTTC,CASSQGAKLFNEQFF
many,TRBJ2-1,.,TRBV18,TGTGCCAGCAGTCCCTCTGGGGGATACAATGAGCAGTTCTTC,CASSPSGGYNEQFF
few,TRBJ1-1,.,TRBV29-1,TGCAGCGTTGAAAGAAAAGGGCCTCGGGGAGCTTTCTTT,CSVERKGPRGAFF
few,TRBJ2-1,.,TRBV20-1,TGCAGTGCGGACAGTTACAATGAGCAGTTCTTC,CSADSYNEQFF
.,TRBJ2-3,.,TRBV9,TGTGCCAGCAGCACAAGGGGCTGGAGCACAGATACGCAGTATTTT,CASSTRGWSTDTQYF
.,TRBJ1-5,.,TRBV6-2/TRBV6-3,TGTGCCAGCAGTCTCGGGCCCCGGGCGGAAAGCAATCAGCCCCAGCATTTT,CASSLGPRAESNQPQHF
few,TRBJ2-7,TRBD2,TRBV4-3,TGCGCCAGCAGCCAAGAAGGACTAGCGGGAGACCCAAGCTCCTACGAGCAGTACTTC,CASSQEGLAGDPSSYEQYF
few,TRBJ2-3,TRBD2,TRBV7-2,TGTGCCAGCAGCTTAGTACTAGCGGGTGTAGGCACAGATACGCAGTATTTT,CASSLVLAGVGTDTQYF
once,TRBJ2-1,TRBD2,TRBV4-3,TGCGCCAGCAGCCAAGAACTAGCGGGAGGGCATGAGCAGTTCTTC,CASSQELAGGHEQFF
.,TRBJ1-5,TRBD1,TRBV5-1,TGCGCCAGCAGCTGGACAGGGCTCAATCAGCCCCAGCATTTT,CASSWTGLNQPQHF
few,TRBJ2-7,.,TRBV4-2,TGTGCCAGCAGCCAAGATGAACTAACCGCCTACGAGCAGTACTTC,CASSQDELTAYEQYF
few,TRBJ2-7,.,TRBV4-3,TGCGCCAGCAGCCAAGATCTGTCAGCCTACGAGCAGTACTTC,CASSQDLSAYEQYF
.,TRBJ1-5,.,TRBV29-1,TGCAGCGTCGCGCAGGGTGTTGGCCAGCCCCAGCATTTT,CSVAQGVGQPQHF
.,TRBJ2-6,.,TRBV12-3/TRBV12-4,TGTGCCGGTGGGGGGACTGGGGCCAACGTCCTGACTTTC,CAGGGTGANVLTF
few,TRBJ1-2,.,TRBV2,TGTGCCAGCAGTGAATCTGTTGGTGGCTACACCTTC,CASSESVGGYTF
few,TRBJ2-7,.,TRBV29-1,TGCAGCGTTGCCAGGGAAAACTACGAGCAGTACTTC,CSVARENYEQYF
many,TRBJ2-3,.,TRBV20-1,TGCAGTGTTACGAGCTTCCGGGAGTTAACAGATACGCAGTATTTT,CSVTSFRELTDTQYF
.,TRBJ2-5,.,TRBV12-3/TRBV12-4,TGTGCCAGCAGTTTTAGCCCGAAAGAGACCCAGTACTTC,CASSFSPKETQYF
few,TRBJ2-1,.,TRBV6-2/TRBV6-3,TGTGCCAGCAGTTACTCCTTTGGGGGCACCCACTACAATGAGCAGTTCTTC,CASSYSFGGTHYNEQFF
.,TRBJ2-6,.,TRBV29-1,TGCAGCGTGGGGCATAACTCCCGCTCTGGGGCCAACGTCCTGACTTTC,CSVGHNSRSGANVLTF
many,TRBJ2-1,.,TRBV29-1,TGCAGCGTTGAAAGTCGTGGGACTTGGAATGAGCAGTTCTTC,CSVESRGTWNEQFF